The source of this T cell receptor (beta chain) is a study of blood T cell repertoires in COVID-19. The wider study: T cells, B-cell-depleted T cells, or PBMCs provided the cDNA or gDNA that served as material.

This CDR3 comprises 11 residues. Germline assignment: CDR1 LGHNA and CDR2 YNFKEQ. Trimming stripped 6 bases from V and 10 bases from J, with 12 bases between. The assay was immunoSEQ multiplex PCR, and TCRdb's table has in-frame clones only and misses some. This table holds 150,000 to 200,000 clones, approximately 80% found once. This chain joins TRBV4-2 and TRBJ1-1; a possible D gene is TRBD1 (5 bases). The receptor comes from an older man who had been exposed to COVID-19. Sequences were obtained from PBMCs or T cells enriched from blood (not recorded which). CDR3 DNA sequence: TGTGCCAGCAGGGGGGATCTAAGAGCTTTCTTT. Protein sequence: CASRGDLRAFF.